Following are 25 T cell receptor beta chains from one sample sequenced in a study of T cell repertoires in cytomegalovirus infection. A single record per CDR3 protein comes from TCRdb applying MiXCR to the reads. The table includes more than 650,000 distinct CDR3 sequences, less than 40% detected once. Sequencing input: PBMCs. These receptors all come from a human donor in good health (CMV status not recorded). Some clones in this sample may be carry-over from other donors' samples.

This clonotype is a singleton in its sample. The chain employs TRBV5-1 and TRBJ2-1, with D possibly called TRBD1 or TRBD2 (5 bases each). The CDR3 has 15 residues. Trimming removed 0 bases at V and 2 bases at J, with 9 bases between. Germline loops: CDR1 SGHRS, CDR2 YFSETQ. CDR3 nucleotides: TGCGCCAGCAGCTTGGGAGGGGCTACCTACAATGAGCAGTTCTTC. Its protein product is CASSLGGATYNEQFF.

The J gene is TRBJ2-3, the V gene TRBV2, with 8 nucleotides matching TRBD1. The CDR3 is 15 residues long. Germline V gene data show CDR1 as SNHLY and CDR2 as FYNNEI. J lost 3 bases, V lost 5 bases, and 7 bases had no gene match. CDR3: CASSMGQVRTDTQYF. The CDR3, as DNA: TGTGCCAGCAGTATGGGACAGGTTCGAACAGATACGCAGTATTTT.

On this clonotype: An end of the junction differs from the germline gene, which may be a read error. CDR3 nucleotides: TGTGCCAGCAGCCACAACACAGATACGAAGTATTTT. Protein sequence: CASSHNTDTKYF. The chain carries TRBV7-6 and TRBJ2-3; no firm D call. The germline V gene encodes CDR1 SGHVS and CDR2 FNYEAQ. This CDR3 is built from 12 residues. Filled out from reference TRBV7-6 and TRBJ2-3, the complete variable domain reads GAGVSQSPRYKVTKRGQDVALRCDPISGHVSLYWYRQALGQGPEFLTYFNYEAQQDKSGLPNDRFSAERPEGSISTLTIQRTEQRDSAMYRCASSHNTDTKYFGPGTRLTVL.

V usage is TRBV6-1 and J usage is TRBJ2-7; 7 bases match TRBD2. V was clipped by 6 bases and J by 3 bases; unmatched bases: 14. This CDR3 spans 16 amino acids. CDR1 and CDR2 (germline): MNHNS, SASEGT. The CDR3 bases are TGTGCCAGCAGCGACCTGGGGGGGGGAGGCTTCTACGAGCAGTACTTC. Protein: CASSDLGGGGFYEQYF.

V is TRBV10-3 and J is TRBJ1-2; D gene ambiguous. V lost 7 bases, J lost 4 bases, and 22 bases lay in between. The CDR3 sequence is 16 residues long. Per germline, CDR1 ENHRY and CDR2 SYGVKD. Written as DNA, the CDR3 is TGTGCCATCAATCGGGTCCCCCGGGAGGGTGCCTATGGCTACACCTTC. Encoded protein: CAINRVPREGAYGYTF.

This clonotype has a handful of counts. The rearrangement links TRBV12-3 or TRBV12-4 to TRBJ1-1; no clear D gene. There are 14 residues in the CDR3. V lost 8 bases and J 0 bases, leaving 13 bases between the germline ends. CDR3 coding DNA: TGTGCCAGCCTTGGAGGGCCGTTGAACACTGAAGCTTTCTTT. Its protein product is CASLGGPLNTEAFF.

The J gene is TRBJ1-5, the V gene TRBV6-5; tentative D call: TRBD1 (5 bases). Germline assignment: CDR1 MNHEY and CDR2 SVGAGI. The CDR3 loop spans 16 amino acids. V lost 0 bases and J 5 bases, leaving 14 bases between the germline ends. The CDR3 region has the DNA TGTGCCAGCAGTTACTCGAAAAGGGCGGGGGATCAGCCCCAGCATTTT. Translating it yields CASSYSKRAGDQPQHF.

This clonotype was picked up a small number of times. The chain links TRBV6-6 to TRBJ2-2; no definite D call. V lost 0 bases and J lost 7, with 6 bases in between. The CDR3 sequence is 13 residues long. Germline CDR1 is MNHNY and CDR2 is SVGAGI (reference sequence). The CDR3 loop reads CASSYSTGGELFF. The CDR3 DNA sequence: TGTGCCAGCAGTTACTCTACGGGCGGGGAGCTGTTTTTT.

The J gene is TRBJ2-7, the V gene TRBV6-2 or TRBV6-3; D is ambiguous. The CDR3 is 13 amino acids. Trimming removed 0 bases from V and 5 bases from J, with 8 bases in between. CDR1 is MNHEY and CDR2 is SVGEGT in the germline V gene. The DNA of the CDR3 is TGTGCCAGCAGTTACTCGATTTACGACGAGCAGTACTTC. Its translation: CASSYSIYDEQYF.

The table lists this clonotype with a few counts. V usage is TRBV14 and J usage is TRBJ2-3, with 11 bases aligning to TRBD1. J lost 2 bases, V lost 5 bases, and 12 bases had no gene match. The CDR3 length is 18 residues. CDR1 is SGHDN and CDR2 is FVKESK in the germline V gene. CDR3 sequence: CASSSPGTGGPHTDTQYF. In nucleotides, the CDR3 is TGTGCCAGCAGCTCACCCGGGACAGGGGGTCCCCACACAGATACGCAGTATTTT.

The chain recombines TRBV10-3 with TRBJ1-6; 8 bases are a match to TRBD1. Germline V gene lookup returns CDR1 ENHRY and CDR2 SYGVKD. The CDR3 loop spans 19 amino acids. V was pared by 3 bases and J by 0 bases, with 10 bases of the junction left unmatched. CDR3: CAISEGQGAASSYNSPLHF. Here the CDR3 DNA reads TGTGCCATCAGTGAAGGACAGGGTGCCGCGAGCTCCTATAATTCACCCCTCCACTTT.

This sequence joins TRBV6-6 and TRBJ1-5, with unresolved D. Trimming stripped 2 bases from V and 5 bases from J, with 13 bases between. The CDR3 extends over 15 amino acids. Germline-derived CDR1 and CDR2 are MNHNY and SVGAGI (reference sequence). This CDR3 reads CASSYDGRYHQPQHF. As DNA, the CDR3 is TGTGCCAGCAGTTACGACGGCAGGTACCATCAGCCCCAGCATTTT.

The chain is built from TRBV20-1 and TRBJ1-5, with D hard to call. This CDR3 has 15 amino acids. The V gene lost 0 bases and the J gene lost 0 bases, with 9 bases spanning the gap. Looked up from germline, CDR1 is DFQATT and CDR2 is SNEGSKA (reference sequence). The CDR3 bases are TGCAGTGCTAGAGATCCATGGGGTAGCAATCAGCCCCAGCATTTT. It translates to CSARDPWGSNQPQHF.

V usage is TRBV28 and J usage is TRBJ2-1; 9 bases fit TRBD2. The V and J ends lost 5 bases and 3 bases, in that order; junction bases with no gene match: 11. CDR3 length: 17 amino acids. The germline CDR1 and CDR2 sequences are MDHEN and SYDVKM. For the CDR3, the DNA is TGTGCCAGCAGTCCCATCCTTAGCGGGAGAGACTACAATGAGCAGTTCTTC. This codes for CASSPILSGRDYNEQFF.

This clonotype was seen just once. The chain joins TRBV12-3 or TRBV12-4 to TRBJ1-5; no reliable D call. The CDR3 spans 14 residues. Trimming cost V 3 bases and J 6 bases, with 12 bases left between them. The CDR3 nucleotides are TGTGCCAGCAGTTTGCACGGGGAAGGTCAGCCCCAGCATTTT. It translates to CASSLHGEGQPQHF.

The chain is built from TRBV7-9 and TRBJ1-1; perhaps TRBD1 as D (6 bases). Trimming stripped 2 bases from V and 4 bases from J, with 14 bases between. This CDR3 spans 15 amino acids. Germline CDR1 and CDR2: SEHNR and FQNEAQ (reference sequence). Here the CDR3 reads CASSLIQGGGTEAFF. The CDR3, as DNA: TGTGCCAGCAGCTTAATACAGGGCGGTGGCACTGAAGCTTTCTTT.

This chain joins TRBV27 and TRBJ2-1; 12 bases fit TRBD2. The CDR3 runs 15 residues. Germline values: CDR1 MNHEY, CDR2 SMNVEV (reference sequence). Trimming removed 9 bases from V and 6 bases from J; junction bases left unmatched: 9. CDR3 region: CASRLAGVSGNEQFF. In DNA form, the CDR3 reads TGTGCCAGTAGACTAGCGGGAGTTTCGGGCAATGAGCAGTTCTTC.

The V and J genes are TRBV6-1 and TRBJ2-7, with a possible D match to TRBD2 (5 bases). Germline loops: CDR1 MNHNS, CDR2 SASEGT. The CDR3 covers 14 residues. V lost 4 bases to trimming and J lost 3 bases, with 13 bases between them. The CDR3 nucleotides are TGTGCCAGCAGTGTAGGGAGAAGGGTCTACGAGCAGTACTTC. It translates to CASSVGRRVYEQYF.

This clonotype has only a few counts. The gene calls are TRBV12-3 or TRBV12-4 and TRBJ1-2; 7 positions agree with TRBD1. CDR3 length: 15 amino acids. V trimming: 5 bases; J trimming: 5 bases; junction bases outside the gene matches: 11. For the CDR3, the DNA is TGTGCCAGCAGTCAAGCTGGGTCGACAGGGTATGGCTACACCTTC. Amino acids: CASSQAGSTGYGYTF.

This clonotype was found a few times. The CDR3 sequence: CASSLGVPEVHEQFF. CDR3 in DNA: TGTGCCAGCAGCCTGGGAGTTCCGGAGGTCCATGAGCAGTTCTTC. The rearrangement links TRBV5-8 to TRBJ2-1; a weak D match, TRBD2 (5 bases). CDR1 is SGHTS and CDR2 is YDEGEE in the germline V gene. The CDR3 is 15 residues long. V was cut by 4 bases and J by 8 bases, with 19 bases left in between.

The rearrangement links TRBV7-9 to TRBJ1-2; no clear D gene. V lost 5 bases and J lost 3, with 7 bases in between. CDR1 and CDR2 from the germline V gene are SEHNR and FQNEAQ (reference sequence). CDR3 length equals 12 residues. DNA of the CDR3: TGTGCCAGCAGCACACAAGACTATGGCTACACCTTC. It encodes CASSTQDYGYTF.

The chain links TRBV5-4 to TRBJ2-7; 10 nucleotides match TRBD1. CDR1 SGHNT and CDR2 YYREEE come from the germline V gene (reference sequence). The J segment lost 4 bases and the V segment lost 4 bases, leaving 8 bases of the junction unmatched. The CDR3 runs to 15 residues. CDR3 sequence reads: CASSGGGQGIYEQYF. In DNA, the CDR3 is TGTGCCAGCAGCGGGGGGGGACAGGGGATTTACGAGCAGTACTTC.

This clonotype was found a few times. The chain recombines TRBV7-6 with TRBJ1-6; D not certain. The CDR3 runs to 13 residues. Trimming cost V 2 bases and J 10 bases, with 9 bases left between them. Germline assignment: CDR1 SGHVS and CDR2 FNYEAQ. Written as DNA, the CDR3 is TGTGCCAGCAGCTTAAGTGGCGGATCACCCCTCCACTTT. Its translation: CASSLSGGSPLHF.

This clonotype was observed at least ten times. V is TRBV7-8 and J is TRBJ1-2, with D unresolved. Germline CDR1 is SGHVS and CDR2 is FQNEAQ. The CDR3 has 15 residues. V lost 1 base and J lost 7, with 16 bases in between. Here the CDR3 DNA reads TGTGCCAGCAGCTTAGGTCGGGCGGCACTGGGTGGCTACACCTTC. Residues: CASSLGRAALGGYTF.

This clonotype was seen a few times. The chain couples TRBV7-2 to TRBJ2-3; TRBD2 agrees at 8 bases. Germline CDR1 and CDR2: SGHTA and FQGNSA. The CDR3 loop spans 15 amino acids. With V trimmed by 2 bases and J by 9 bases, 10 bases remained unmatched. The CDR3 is CASSLFFGGVHTQYF. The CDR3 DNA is TGTGCCAGCAGCTTATTCTTCGGGGGGGTCCACACGCAGTATTTT.